Presented here are 19 T cell receptor beta chains from one specimen sequenced in a study of T cell repertoires in ileal Crohn's disease. The sorted cells were lamina propria lymphocytes from surgical specimens, first isolated by density gradient. TCRdb's table, derived via immunoSEQ multiplex PCR, lists solely in-frame clones and lacks some. The sample lists fewer than 350 clones; less than 90% were seen once. The sample consisted of CD8+ T cells sorted from the ileum. The receptors stem from an adult with Crohn's disease.

The V gene is TRBV9, the J gene TRBJ1-2, with D possibly matching TRBD1 (5 bases). V lost 2 bases to trimming and J lost 6 bases, with 11 bases between them. This CDR3 has 13 amino acids. Germline V gene lookup returns CDR1 SGDLS and CDR2 YYNGEE. CDR3 residues: CASSVRVLDGYTF. CDR3 DNA: TGTGCCAGCAGCGTCAGGGTGTTAGATGGCTACACCTTC.

The gene calls are TRBV7-6 and TRBJ2-3; D ambiguous. With 4 bases removed from V and 6 bases from J, the gap between germline ends came to 11 bases. CDR1 is SGHVS and CDR2 is FNYEAQ in the germline V gene. The length of the CDR3 is 13 residues. The CDR3 loop reads CASSSTNTDTQYF. CDR3 coding DNA: TGTGCCAGCAGCTCGACCAACACGGATACGCAGTATTTT.

The chain has TRBV21-1 and TRBJ2-7; TRBD2 is the table's D call, not checked against the DNA. TRBV21-1 has pseudogene status. The CDR3 is 15 amino acids. The CDR3 DNA is TGTGCCAGCAGCAAAGGACTAGCGGGAGACCACGAGCAGTACTTC. As protein: CASSKGLAGDHEQYF.

The chain recombines TRBV7-9 with TRBJ2-7, with 7 bases identical to TRBD2. Germline lookup yields CDR1 SEHNR and CDR2 FQNEAQ (reference sequence). Trimming removed 5 bases from V and 2 bases from J; junction bases left unmatched: 12. This CDR3 has 16 amino acids. The CDR3 DNA reads TGTGCCAGCAGCCCCCCCCTGAGCGGGACTGCCTACGAGCAGTACTTC. It translates to CASSPPLSGTAYEQYF.

The gene calls are TRBV2 and TRBJ2-7; unclear D gene. The CDR3 covers 16 residues. Trimming left V 4 bases short and J 4 bases short, with 20 bases between. Germline V CDR1 and CDR2: SNHLY, FYNNEI. CDR3 loop: CASSGSDPDFSYEQYF. The CDR3 DNA sequence: TGTGCCAGCAGTGGTTCAGATCCCGACTTTTCTTACGAGCAGTACTTC.

This clone was seen just once. The chain recombines TRBV22-1 with TRBJ1-2. TRBV22-1 is termed a pseudogene. The CDR3 length is 13 residues. CDR3 nucleotides: TGTCCTGGGAGAATCAATAAGACCTATGGCTACACCTTC. Its translation is CPGRINKTYGYTF.

The chain joins TRBV2 to TRBJ2-4; 7 bases align to TRBD1. There are 16 residues in the CDR3. Per the germline V gene, CDR1 is SNHLY and CDR2 is FYNNEI. The V segment lost 1 base and the J segment 6 bases; nucleotides outside the gene matches: 9. The CDR3 here is CASSEDRGAYGNIQYF. The CDR3 region has the DNA TGTGCCAGCAGTGAAGACAGGGGTGCTTACGGAAACATTCAGTACTTC.

The rearrangement uses TRBV28 and TRBJ2-5; the match to TRBD2 covers 7 bases. CDR3 length: 15 residues. V lost 4 bases and J lost 0; bases outside the gene matches: 5. Germline CDR1 and CDR2: MDHEN and SYDVKM. CDR3 sequence (DNA): TGTGCCAGCAGTTCCGCCAGCGGGGACCAAGAGACCCAGTACTTC. Protein: CASSSASGDQETQYF. Variable domain in full (rest from reference TRBV28 and TRBJ2-5): DVKVTQSSRYLVKRTGEKVFLECVQDMDHENMFWYRQDPGLGLRLIYFSYDVKMKEKGDIPEGYSVSREKKERFSLILESASTNQTSMYLCASSSASGDQETQYFGPGTRLLVL.

The chain has TRBV7-2 and TRBJ2-3, with D possibly being TRBD2 (5 bases). Trimming removed 4 bases from V and 4 bases from J, with 18 bases in between. CDR1 is SGHTA, CDR2 FQGNSA, per germline. This CDR3 comprises 16 residues. The CDR3 sequence: CASSSDVGRFSDTQYF. In DNA, the CDR3 is TGTGCCAGCAGCTCTGACGTAGGGAGATTCTCAGATACGCAGTATTTT.

This clone has just a few counts. V is TRBV11-2 and J is TRBJ2-1; 10 nucleotides line up with TRBD1. CDR3 length: 16 residues. Looked up from germline, CDR1 is SGHAT and CDR2 is FQNNGV. V lost 7 bases and J lost 4; bases outside the gene matches: 10. The chain's CDR3 is CASTWGTGDPYNEQFF. For the CDR3, the DNA is TGTGCCAGCACCTGGGGGACAGGGGACCCTTACAATGAGCAGTTCTTC.

This clone has just one count. This chain joins TRBV9 and TRBJ2-2, with no clear D. V dropped 0 bases and J dropped 6 bases, with 6 bases sitting between them. The germline gives CDR1 SGDLS, CDR2 YYNGEE. CDR3 length: 13 residues. The CDR3 loop is CASSVGSPGELFF. The CDR3 region has the DNA TGTGCCAGCAGCGTAGGTAGCCCCGGGGAGCTGTTTTTT.

In nucleotides, the CDR3 is TGCAGCGACCTAAGGGTTGACGGGGGGTCCCCCTACACCTTC. As protein: CSDLRVDGGSPYTF. V usage is TRBV29-1 and J usage is TRBJ1-2; D is possibly TRBD1 (5 bases). The V gene's germline CDR1 is SQVTM and CDR2 ANQGSEA. The CDR3 is 14 amino acids. V was shortened by 7 bases and J by 10 bases, with 25 bases between the two germline ends. The complete variable domain, with remaining parts taken from reference TRBV29-1 and TRBJ1-2, reads SAVISQKPSRDICQRGTSLTIQCQVDSQVTMMFWYRQQPGQSLTLIATANQGSEATYESGFVIDKFPISRPNLTFSTLTVSNMSPEDSSIYLCSDLRVDGGSPYTFGSGTRLTVV.

V and J are TRBV4-3 and TRBJ1-2; 8 bases match TRBD1. The CDR3 covers 15 residues. Looked up from germline, CDR1 is LGHNA and CDR2 is YSLEER. J was trimmed by 2 bases and V by 3 bases; bases with no gene match: 5. The CDR3 here is CASSQGTGSNYGYTF. The CDR3 nucleotides read TGCGCCAGCAGCCAGGGGACAGGCAGCAACTATGGCTACACCTTC.

The chain couples TRBV4-3 to TRBJ2-3; the D gene is possibly TRBD1 (5 bases). This CDR3 spans 15 amino acids. The germline CDR1 and CDR2 sequences are LGHNA and YSLEER. The V and J ends lost 0 bases and 4 bases respectively, with 11 bases between them. This chain's CDR3 is CASSQDPDRADTQYF. In DNA, the CDR3 is TGCGCCAGCAGCCAAGATCCAGACAGAGCAGATACGCAGTATTTT.

V and J are TRBV5-1 and TRBJ1-3; TRBD1 aligns across 9 bases. The junction had 6 bases not matched to a gene; V was cut back by 2 bases and J by 3 bases. Germline V gives CDR1 SGHRS, CDR2 YFSETQ. There are 16 residues in the CDR3. As DNA, the CDR3 is TGCGCCAGCAGCTTAAGCCCGGGACAGGGTGGAAACACCATATATTTT. The encoded protein is CASSLSPGQGGNTIYF.

The V gene is TRBV4-1, the J gene TRBJ2-7; D is perhaps TRBD2 (6 bases). The CDR3 runs 14 residues. Trimming stripped 0 bases from V and 11 bases from J, with 17 bases between. Germline values: CDR1 MGHRA, CDR2 YSYEKL. The chain's CDR3 is CASSQDLTGWTKYF. The DNA for the CDR3 is TGCGCCAGCAGCCAAGACCTAACCGGATGGACTAAGTACTTC.

The chain links TRBV5-6 to TRBJ2-3, with 7 positions matching TRBD2. This CDR3 spans 18 amino acids. CDR1 and CDR2 from the germline V gene are SGHDT and YYEEEE. The V segment lost 4 bases and the J segment 1 base; nucleotides outside the gene matches: 15. Here the CDR3 DNA reads TGTGCCAGCAGCCCCGACAGAGGACTAGTCGGGCGCACAGATACGCAGTATTTT. As protein: CASSPDRGLVGRTDTQYF.

Here the CDR3 reads CASSLTTGGTEAFF. The CDR3, as DNA: TGTGCCAGCAGCCTAACGACAGGGGGCACTGAAGCTTTCTTT. The chain combines TRBV5-4 with TRBJ1-1; 9 bases are a match to TRBD1. Trimming removed 4 bases from V and 4 bases from J; junction bases left unmatched: 5. The CDR3 runs to 14 residues. Germline values: CDR1 SGHNT, CDR2 YYREEE (reference sequence). The full variable domain, its missing parts supplied by reference TRBV5-4 and TRBJ1-1, is ETGVTQSPTHLIKTRGQQVTLRCSSQSGHNTVSWYQQALGQGPQFIFQYYREEENGRGNFPPRFSGLQFPNYSSELNVNALELDDSALYLCASSLTTGGTEAFFGQGTRLTVV.

The rearrangement links TRBV7-8 to TRBJ2-7; the match to TRBD1 covers 11 bases. The CDR3 has 14 residues. Germline assignment: CDR1 SGHVS and CDR2 FQNEAQ. Trimming cost V 3 bases and J 4 bases; bases outside gene matches: 2. The CDR3 DNA sequence: TGTGCCAGCAGCTTTCGGGACAGGGGGTACGAGCAGTACTTC. Residues: CASSFRDRGYEQYF. The full variable domain, rest sourced from reference TRBV7-8 and TRBJ2-7, is GAGVSQSPRYKVAKRGQDVALRCDPISGHVSLFWYQQALGQGPEFLTYFQNEAQLDKSGLPSDRFFAERPEGSVSTLKIQRTQQEDSAVYLCASSFRDRGYEQYFGPGTRLTVT.